This record concerns one TCR beta chain sequence. Its antigen is unknown. The germline V gene has CDR1 SGHVS and CDR2 FNYEAQ. CDR3 length equals 14 residues. With 1 base removed from V and 5 bases from J, the gap between germline ends came to 11 bases. This record comes from a study of vaccination effects on CD4 cells after COVID-19. General study findings and limits: Substantial clonal contraction characterized both infection- and vaccine-induced clones late after vaccination.

Generated by immunoSEQ multiplex PCR, the TCRdb table keeps only in-frame clones and is missing some. The table lists about 29,000 clones, 74% of them singletons. Antigen-specific CD4+ T cells were first expanded with viral peptide pools by the ViraFEST assay and only then sequenced. Subsequent to a culture period of about ten days, CD4+ T cells were isolated. Two doses of BNT162b2 or mRNA-1273 vaccine were administered to participants. The source material was CD4+ T cells from PBMCs cultured with HCoV-OC43 spike peptides, sampled after COVID-19 vaccination. Subset meaning: HCoV-OC43 spike overlapping peptide pool stimulation. The genes are TRBV7-6 and TRBJ2-5, with D perhaps matching TRBD1 (6 bases). This TCR was recovered from a human donor who received a COVID-19 vaccine. The CDR3 coding sequence is TGTGCCAGCAGCTTAGGTTCAGGGGTGGAGACCCAGTACTTC. This translates into CASSLGSGVETQYF.